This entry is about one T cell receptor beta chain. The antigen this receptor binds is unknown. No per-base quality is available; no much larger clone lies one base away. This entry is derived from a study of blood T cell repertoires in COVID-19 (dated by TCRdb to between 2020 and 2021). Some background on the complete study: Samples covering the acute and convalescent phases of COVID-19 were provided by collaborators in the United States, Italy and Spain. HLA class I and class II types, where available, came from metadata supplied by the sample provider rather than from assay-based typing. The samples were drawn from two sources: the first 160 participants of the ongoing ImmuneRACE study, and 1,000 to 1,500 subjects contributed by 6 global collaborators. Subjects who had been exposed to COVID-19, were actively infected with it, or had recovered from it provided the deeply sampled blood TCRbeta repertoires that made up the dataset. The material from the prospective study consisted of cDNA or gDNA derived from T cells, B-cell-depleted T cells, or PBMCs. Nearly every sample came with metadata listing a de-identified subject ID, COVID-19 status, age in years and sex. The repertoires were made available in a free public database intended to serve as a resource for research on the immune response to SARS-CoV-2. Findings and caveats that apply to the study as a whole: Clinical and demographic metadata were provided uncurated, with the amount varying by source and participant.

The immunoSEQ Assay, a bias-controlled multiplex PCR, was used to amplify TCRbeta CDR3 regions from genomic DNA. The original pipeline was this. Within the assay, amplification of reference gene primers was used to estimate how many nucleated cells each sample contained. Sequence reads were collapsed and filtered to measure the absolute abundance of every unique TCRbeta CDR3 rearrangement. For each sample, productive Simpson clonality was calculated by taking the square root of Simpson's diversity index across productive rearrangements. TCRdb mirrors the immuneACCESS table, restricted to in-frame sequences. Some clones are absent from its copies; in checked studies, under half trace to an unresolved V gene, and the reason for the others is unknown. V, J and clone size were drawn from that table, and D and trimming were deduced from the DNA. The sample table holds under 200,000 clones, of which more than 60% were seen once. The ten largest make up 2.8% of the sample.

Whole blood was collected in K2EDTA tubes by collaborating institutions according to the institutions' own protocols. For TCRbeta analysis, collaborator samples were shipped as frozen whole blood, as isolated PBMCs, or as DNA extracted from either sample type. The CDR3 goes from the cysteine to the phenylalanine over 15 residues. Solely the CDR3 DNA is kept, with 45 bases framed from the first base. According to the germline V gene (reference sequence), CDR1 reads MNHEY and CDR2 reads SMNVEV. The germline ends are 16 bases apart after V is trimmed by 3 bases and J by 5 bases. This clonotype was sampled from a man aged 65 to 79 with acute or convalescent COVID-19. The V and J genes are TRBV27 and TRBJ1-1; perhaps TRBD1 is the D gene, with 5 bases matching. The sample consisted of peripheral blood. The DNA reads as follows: TGTGCCAGCAGTTTTGGTTCCCACGGGACTACTGAAGCTTTCTTT. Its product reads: CASSFGSHGTTEAFF.